The 27 T cell receptor beta chains in this list originate from one sample, sequenced in a study of blood T cell repertoires in COVID-19. Produced via immunoSEQ multiplex PCR; TCRdb's table is partial and in-frame only. In the table there are some 120,000 clones, about 85% of which are singletons. Sequenced material: peripheral blood. Receptors originate from a woman older than 75 with COVID-19, enrolled during active disease.

The rearrangement links TRBV5-4 to TRBJ1-1; D is ambiguous. The V gene lost 3 bases and the J gene lost 4 bases, with 13 bases spanning the gap. CDR1 is SGHNT and CDR2 is YYREEE in the germline V gene (reference sequence). The CDR3 runs to 14 residues. CDR3 sequence: CASSSRAQFTEAFF. CDR3 coding DNA: TGTGCCAGCAGCTCGAGGGCCCAATTCACTGAAGCTTTCTTT.

To note about this clone: This CDR3 is also generated by other DNA sequences in the sample. This sequence joins TRBV6-5 and TRBJ1-5; no definite D call. This CDR3 contains 15 residues. Germline V gene data show CDR1 as MNHEY and CDR2 as SVGAGI. V lost 0 bases to trimming and J lost 0 bases, with 6 bases between them. The DNA of the CDR3 is TGTGCCAGCAGTTACTCCCGGGATAGCAATCAGCCCCAGCATTTT. It translates to CASSYSRDSNQPQHF.

The genes are TRBV18 and TRBJ2-7; TRBD1 might be the D (6 bases). Trimming removed 4 bases at V and 4 bases at J, with 17 bases between. Per germline, CDR1 KGHSH and CDR2 LQKENI. The CDR3 consists of 15 residues. CDR3 region: CASSRRQTGFYEQYF. In DNA form, the CDR3 reads TGTGCCAGCTCACGTCGGCAAACAGGGTTTTACGAGCAGTACTTC.

The rearrangement uses TRBV18 and TRBJ2-7; D is possibly TRBD2 (5 bases). Germline V gives CDR1 KGHSH, CDR2 LQKENI. The CDR3 extends over 11 amino acids. The V gene lost 6 bases and the J gene lost 5 bases, with 8 bases spanning the gap. The CDR3 nucleotides read TGTGCCAGCTCGAGCGGTCACGAGCAGTACTTC. This gives the protein CASSSGHEQYF. The full variable domain, its missing parts supplied by reference TRBV18 and TRBJ2-7, is NAGVMQNPRHLVRRRGQEARLRCSPMKGHSHVYWYRQLPEEGLKFMVYLQKENIIDESGMPKERFSAEFPKEGPSILRIQQVVRGDSAAYFCASSSGHEQYFGPGTRLTVT.

The chain links TRBV7-2 to TRBJ2-3; TRBD1 matches at 8 bases. The ends lost 4 bases at V and 9 bases at J; junction bases unmatched: 9. Germline assignment: CDR1 SGHTA and CDR2 FQGNSA. CDR3 length: 14 amino acids. CDR3 in amino acids: CASSSSGQGYTQYF. The CDR3 coding sequence is TGTGCCAGCAGCTCAAGTGGACAGGGTTACACGCAGTATTTT.

The V and J genes are TRBV7-9 and TRBJ1-5, with 7 bases fitting TRBD1. In germline, CDR1 is SEHNR, CDR2 FQNEAQ (reference sequence). Trimming took 5 bases from V and 1 from J; bases not matched to a gene: 2. CDR3 length: 14 residues. CDR3 in DNA: TGTGCCAGCAGCGAGACAGGGAGCAATCAGCCCCAGCATTTT. Translation gives CASSETGSNQPQHF.

This chain connects TRBV3-1 (or the pseudogene TRBV3-2) to TRBJ2-7, with a possible D match to TRBD2 (6 bases). Germline CDR1 reads LGHDT; CDR2 reads YNNKEL (reference sequence). Trimming removed 3 bases from V and 0 bases from J, with 9 bases in between. The CDR3 extends over 14 amino acids. CDR3 DNA: TGTGCCAGCAGCCACTCAGCGGGCTCCTACGAGCAGTACTTC. As protein: CASSHSAGSYEQYF.

The rearrangement joins TRBV7-2 to TRBJ2-5, with TRBD1 as a possible D gene (6 bases). The germline V gene has CDR1 SGHTA and CDR2 FQGNSA. The CDR3 has 14 amino acids. The V and J ends lost 7 bases and 2 bases respectively, with 14 bases between them. The CDR3 bases are TGTGCCAGCAAAAAGGACAGCAAACAAGAGACCCAGTACTTC. Its translation: CASKKDSKQETQYF.

The rearrangement uses TRBV2 and TRBJ2-7; possibly TRBD2 for D (5 bases). The CDR3 contains 13 residues. CDR1 and CDR2 (germline): SNHLY, FYNNEI. V lost 6 bases and J lost 5, with 14 bases in between. The CDR3 spells CASSRAERDEQYF. DNA for the CDR3: TGTGCCAGCAGCCGGGCCGAGAGGGACGAGCAGTACTTC.

The J gene is TRBJ2-2, the V gene TRBV29-1, with TRBD2 as a possible D gene (6 bases). V shed 6 bases and J shed 5 bases, with 13 bases lying between them. The germline V gene has CDR1 SQVTM and CDR2 ANQGSEA. This CDR3 region has 13 residues. Here the CDR3 DNA reads TGCAGCGTGCTACTGACTAGGACCGGGGAGCTGTTTTTT. Amino acids: CSVLLTRTGELFF.

CDR3 protein: CASSYRQGRNNSPLHF. The DNA of the CDR3 is TGTGCCAGCAGTTATCGACAGGGAAGAAATAATTCACCCCTCCACTTT. The chain joins TRBV2 to TRBJ1-6; 7 nucleotides agree with TRBD1. V was pared by 5 bases and J by 5 bases, with 9 bases of the junction left unmatched. The CDR3 totals 16 residues. The germline CDR1 and CDR2 sequences are SNHLY and FYNNEI.

A few counts support this clone. The genes are TRBV28 and TRBJ1-5; 8 bases are a match to TRBD1. CDR3 size: 16 residues. Germline values: CDR1 MDHEN, CDR2 SYDVKM. The V gene end was trimmed by 5 bases and the J gene end by 1 base; junction bases not matched to a gene: 7. The CDR3: CASSPTRTGSNQPQHF. The CDR3 DNA reads as TGTGCCAGCAGTCCAACTAGGACAGGGAGCAATCAGCCCCAGCATTTT.

The chain couples TRBV19 to TRBJ1-1; maybe TRBD1 (5 bases). The CDR3 totals 15 residues. Germline CDR1 reads LNHDA; CDR2 reads SQIVND (reference sequence). V lost 3 bases to trimming and J lost 0 bases, with 11 bases between them. The CDR3 is CASSITGSMNTEAFF. Here the CDR3 DNA reads TGTGCCAGTAGTATCACAGGTAGTATGAACACTGAAGCTTTCTTT.

The chain uses TRBV6-2 or TRBV6-3 and TRBJ2-3; TRBD2 matches at 12 bases. The CDR3 spans 20 residues. Germline V gene lookup returns CDR1 MNHEY and CDR2 SVGEGT. The J segment lost 3 bases and the V segment lost 0 bases, leaving 13 bases of the junction unmatched. CDR3 coding DNA: TGTGCCAGCAGTTACTCGACTAGCGGGAGTAGGTCCTTCAATACAGATACGCAGTATTTT. This gives the protein CASSYSTSGSRSFNTDTQYF.

In regard to this clone: The sample holds other DNA sequences that translate to the same CDR3. V is TRBV7-2 and J is TRBJ2-7, with 14 bases matching TRBD2. V gave up 4 bases and J gave up 6 bases; unmatched junction bases: 2. The CDR3 extends over 14 amino acids. Germline-derived CDR1 and CDR2 are SGHTA and FQGNSA. CDR3 nucleotide sequence: TGTGCCAGCAGCTCCGGACTAGCGGGAGGCGAGCAGTACTTC. It codes for CASSSGLAGGEQYF.

The rearrangement joins TRBV6-5 to TRBJ2-1, with 9 bases identical to TRBD2. The J segment lost 0 bases and the V segment lost 6 bases, leaving 0 bases of the junction unmatched. The CDR3 has 14 residues. CDR1 is MNHEY and CDR2 is SVGAGI in the germline V gene. The CDR3 loop is CASRLAGSYNEQFF. For the CDR3, the DNA is TGTGCCAGCAGACTAGCGGGCTCCTACAATGAGCAGTTCTTC.

The chain links TRBV4-3 to TRBJ2-7, with TRBD1 matching 7 bases. Losses at the gene ends were 4 bases for V and 4 bases for J; bases not matched to a gene: 10. The CDR3 covers 15 residues. The germline V gene encodes CDR1 LGHNA and CDR2 YSLEER. CDR3 bases: TGCGCCAGCAGCCCCTCTTCCGGGACAGAGTACGAGCAGTACTTC. This translates into CASSPSSGTEYEQYF.

In DNA form, the CDR3 reads TGTGCCAGCAGCCCGGGGACTAGCGGGGCCGTTCAGGCAGATACGCAGTATTTT. Encoded protein: CASSPGTSGAVQADTQYF. The rearrangement links TRBV5-4 to TRBJ2-3; 13 bases line up with TRBD2. CDR3 length: 18 residues. V was clipped by 4 bases and J by 4 bases; unmatched bases: 12. CDR1 and CDR2 from the germline V gene are SGHNT and YYREEE (reference sequence).

The chain combines TRBV2 with TRBJ2-3, with D possibly matching TRBD2 (5 bases). Germline lookup yields CDR1 SNHLY and CDR2 FYNNEI. Trimming pared 5 bases from V and 4 bases from J, leaving 10 bases between. The CDR3 runs to 13 residues. CDR3 residues: CASSLDWSDTQYF. The CDR3 nucleotides read TGTGCCAGCAGTTTGGACTGGTCAGATACGCAGTATTTT.

This clone was observed a single time. The V call is TRBV5-4, the J call TRBJ1-1; 7 nucleotides align to TRBD1. Trimming at V came to 4 bases and at J to 3 bases, leaving 9 bases not matched to a gene. The germline gives CDR1 SGHNT, CDR2 YYREEE (reference sequence). CDR3 size: 15 residues. In nucleotides, the CDR3 is TGTGCCAGCAGCGTCAGGGGGAAAGTGTACACTGAAGCTTTCTTT. It codes for CASSVRGKVYTEAFF.

The chain uses TRBV19 and TRBJ2-7, with 9 bases identical to TRBD2. The CDR3 has 13 residues. The junction had 2 bases not matched to a gene; V was cut back by 7 bases and J by 1 base. Germline CDR1 reads LNHDA; CDR2 reads SQIVND (reference sequence). Here the CDR3 reads CASMREGSYEQYF. CDR3 nucleotide sequence: TGTGCCAGTATGCGGGAGGGTTCCTACGAGCAGTACTTC.

V gene TRBV25-1 combines with J gene TRBJ1-1, with D possibly TRBD1 on 6 matching bases. Germline CDR1 is MGHDK and CDR2 is SYGVNS. This CDR3 has 14 amino acids. The V gene lost 3 bases and the J gene lost 3 bases, with 11 bases spanning the gap. The CDR3 region has the DNA TGTGCCAGCAGTGAGCGGGGGGCTGACACTGAAGCTTTCTTT. Amino acid sequence: CASSERGADTEAFF.

The chain joins TRBV9 to TRBJ1-2; no clear D gene. This CDR3 is 14 amino acids long. From germline, CDR1 is SGDLS and CDR2 YYNGEE. V was pared by 5 bases and J by 10 bases, with 21 bases between. CDR3 in amino acids: CASSSFQVVPHYTF. CDR3 DNA: TGTGCCAGCAGTTCATTCCAGGTTGTCCCCCACTACACCTTC.

The rearrangement uses TRBV7-6 and TRBJ1-2; D uncertain. The CDR3 extends over 15 amino acids. V was trimmed by 1 base and J by 7 bases, leaving 16 bases between them. CDR1 and CDR2 (germline): SGHVS, FNYEAQ. This CDR3 is CASSLEVGRASGYTF. Here the CDR3 DNA reads TGTGCCAGCAGCTTAGAAGTCGGGAGGGCAAGTGGCTACACCTTC.

This sequence joins TRBV5-4 and TRBJ2-2; maybe TRBD2 (7 bases). Germline V lookup: CDR1 SGHNT, CDR2 YYREEE (reference sequence). The CDR3 contains 17 residues. V lost 4 bases, J lost 2 bases, and 18 bases lay in between. The DNA of the CDR3 is TGTGCCAGCAGCCCCGGTAGGGGGGGAGATAACACCGGGGAGCTGTTTTTT. Protein product: CASSPGRGGDNTGELFF.

The chain is built from TRBV18 and TRBJ1-3; D is unresolved. Germline CDR1 and CDR2: KGHSH and LQKENI. Trimming shortened V by 2 bases and J by 3 bases, and 8 bases separated the two germline ends. There are 14 residues in the CDR3. The CDR3 protein is CASSPYGVGNTIYF. The CDR3 region has the DNA TGTGCCAGCTCACCATACGGGGTTGGAAACACCATATATTTT.

V is TRBV5-1 and J is TRBJ2-7; the match to TRBD1 covers 9 bases. CDR1 SGHRS and CDR2 YFSETQ come from the germline V gene. This CDR3 is built from 15 residues. J lost 5 bases, V lost 4 bases, and 10 bases had no gene match. In nucleotides, the CDR3 is TGCGCCAGCAGCCCCGCCGCGACAGGGGGTAACGAGCAGTACTTC. Its protein product is CASSPAATGGNEQYF.